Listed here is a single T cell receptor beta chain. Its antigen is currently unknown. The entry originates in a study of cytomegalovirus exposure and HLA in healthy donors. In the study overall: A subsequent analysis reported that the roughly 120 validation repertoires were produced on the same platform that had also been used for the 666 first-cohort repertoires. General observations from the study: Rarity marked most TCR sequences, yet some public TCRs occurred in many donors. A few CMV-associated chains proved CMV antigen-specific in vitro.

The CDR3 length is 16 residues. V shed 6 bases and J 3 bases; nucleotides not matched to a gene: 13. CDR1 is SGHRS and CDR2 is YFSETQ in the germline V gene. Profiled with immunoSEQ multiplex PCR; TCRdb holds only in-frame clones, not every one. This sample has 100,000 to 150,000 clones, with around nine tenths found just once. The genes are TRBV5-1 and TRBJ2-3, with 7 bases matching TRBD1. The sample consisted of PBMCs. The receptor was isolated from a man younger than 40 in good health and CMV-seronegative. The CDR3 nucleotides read TGCGCCAGCACCCTCCGAGGGGGCAGTGGAACAGATACGCAGTATTTT. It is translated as CASTLRGGSGTDTQYF.